These 29 T cell receptor beta chains were sequenced from one sample in a study of lymphopenia after photon versus proton radiotherapy. Profiled with immunoSEQ multiplex PCR; TCRdb holds only in-frame clones, not every one. The table includes some 25,000 clones, around 86% detected once. Sequencing used peripheral blood, obtained from a patient treated with photon-based radiotherapy. These receptors all stem from a woman between 50 and 59 years old with pancreatic cancer.

J is TRBJ2-1 and V is TRBV7-9, with D uncertain. V lost 1 base and J 8 bases, leaving 3 bases between the germline ends. Germline V gives CDR1 SEHNR, CDR2 FQNEAQ (reference sequence). The CDR3 covers 11 residues. CDR3 residues: CASSLVDEQFF. CDR3 coding DNA: TGTGCCAGCAGCTTAGTAGATGAGCAGTTCTTC.

This rearrangement joins TRBV19 to TRBJ2-1; D unclear. Germline V lookup: CDR1 LNHDA, CDR2 SQIVND (reference sequence). The CDR3 loop spans 13 amino acids. V was clipped by 0 bases and J by 2 bases, with 2 bases between them. The CDR3 DNA sequence: TGTGCCAGTAGTATAGATACCTACAATGAGCAGTTCTTC. Its translation is CASSIDTYNEQFF.

The chain's CDR3 is CASNFGTGSYEQYF. The CDR3, as DNA: TGTGCCAGCAATTTCGGGACAGGGTCCTACGAGCAGTACTTC. This chain uses TRBV2 with TRBJ2-7; 9 bases align to TRBD1. Looked up from germline, CDR1 is SNHLY and CDR2 is FYNNEI. The CDR3 contains 14 residues. The J segment lost 1 base and the V segment lost 7 bases, leaving 5 bases of the junction unmatched.

This clone was counted between two and nine times. This chain's CDR3 is CASKFAGETQYF. The CDR3 nucleotides read TGTGCCAGCAAGTTCGCTGGAGAGACCCAGTACTTC. V gene TRBV7-8 combines with J gene TRBJ2-5; D is unclear. The CDR3 runs to 12 residues. V was cut by 7 bases and J by 4 bases, with 10 bases left in between. Germline loops: CDR1 SGHVS, CDR2 FQNEAQ.

This clone has more than one count but fewer than ten. This chain joins TRBV28 and TRBJ2-7, with 7 bases matching TRBD1. This CDR3 comprises 14 residues. J gave up 0 bases and V 4 bases, and 3 bases lay outside the gene matches. Per germline, CDR1 MDHEN and CDR2 SYDVKM. For the CDR3, the DNA is TGTGCCAGCAGTTACAGGGGCCTCTCCTACGAGCAGTACTTC. Translated, it gives CASSYRGLSYEQYF.

The rearrangement joins TRBV5-1 to TRBJ1-2; D not certain. The CDR3 totals 15 residues. Germline V gene lookup returns CDR1 SGHRS and CDR2 YFSETQ. V was trimmed by 1 base and J by 3 bases, leaving 13 bases between them. In DNA form, the CDR3 reads TGCGCCAGCAGCTTGAGGCGACTCCAGGACTATGGCTACACCTTC. Its translation is CASSLRRLQDYGYTF.

This sequence joins TRBV7-9 and TRBJ2-7; TRBD1 is a possible D gene (6 bases). The CDR3 is 13 residues long. Germline CDR1 reads SEHNR; CDR2 reads FQNEAQ (reference sequence). V was shortened by 0 bases and J by 6 bases, with 9 bases between the two germline ends. In nucleotides, the CDR3 is TGTGCCAGCAGCTTAGCGTCAGGGGCCGAGCAGTACTTC. This translates into CASSLASGAEQYF.

This chain connects TRBV28 to TRBJ1-1; maybe TRBD1 (5 bases). CDR1 is MDHEN, CDR2 SYDVKM, per germline. The CDR3 loop spans 15 amino acids. The V and J ends lost 1 base and 0 bases respectively, with 9 bases between them. The CDR3 coding sequence is TGTGCCAGCAGTTTATCGGCAGGGTTGAACACTGAAGCTTTCTTT. The encoded protein is CASSLSAGLNTEAFF.

This chain links TRBV5-4 with TRBJ2-6, with D hard to call. CDR3 length: 16 residues. Germline V gene sequence: CDR1 SGHNT, CDR2 YYREEE (reference sequence). Trimming pared 2 bases from V and 4 bases from J, leaving 13 bases between. The CDR3 sequence is CASSFDSNLGANVLTF. CDR3 in DNA: TGTGCCAGCAGCTTCGATTCAAATTTAGGGGCCAACGTCCTGACTTTC.

This chain links TRBV7-9 with TRBJ1-1; no definite D call. CDR3 length: 14 residues. Germline V CDR1 and CDR2: SEHNR, FQNEAQ (reference sequence). Trimming left V 4 bases short and J 5 bases short, with 14 bases between. For the CDR3, the DNA is TGTGCCAGCAGCTACTCTAACGATGGTACTGAAGCTTTCTTT. It codes for CASSYSNDGTEAFF.

Only one count was recorded for this clone. The rearrangement links TRBV4-1 to TRBJ2-1; no clear D gene. Germline CDR1 reads MGHRA; CDR2 reads YSYEKL. V was trimmed by 1 base and J by 0 bases, leaving 10 bases between them. The CDR3 extends over 16 amino acids. The CDR3 DNA reads as TGCGCCAGCAGCCAAGTAGACTTGATCTCCTACAATGAGCAGTTCTTC. It yields the protein CASSQVDLISYNEQFF.

The sample holds a few counts of this clone. This chain links TRBV7-3 with TRBJ1-1; D not resolved. Trimming took 5 bases from V and 4 from J, leaving 14 bases between them. The CDR3 totals 14 residues. Germline CDR1 and CDR2: SGHTA and FQGTGA. Here the CDR3 DNA reads TGTGCCAGCAGCAAGATGGGAGGCGGCACTGAAGCTTTCTTT. This encodes CASSKMGGGTEAFF.

The chain employs TRBV18 and TRBJ1-1; a weak D match, TRBD1 (5 bases). This CDR3 has 14 amino acids. The germline V gene has CDR1 KGHSH and CDR2 LQKENI. Trimming removed 5 bases at V and 1 base at J, with 11 bases between. The CDR3 sequence: CASSDSEANTEAFF. The CDR3 region has the DNA TGTGCCAGCTCAGACAGCGAGGCGAACACTGAAGCTTTCTTT.

The chain recombines TRBV29-1 with TRBJ1-3; D remains ambiguous. Germline CDR1 and CDR2: SQVTM and ANQGSEA. The CDR3 contains 11 residues. V lost 4 bases and J lost 7, with 8 bases in between. As DNA, the CDR3 is TGCAGCGTTGGGGGAACCAACACCATATATTTT. Translation: CSVGGTNTIYF.

V and J are TRBV7-9 and TRBJ2-7; 7 bases are shared with TRBD2. Germline CDR1 and CDR2: SEHNR and FQNEAQ (reference sequence). The CDR3 extends over 13 amino acids. V gave up 11 bases and J gave up 0 bases; unmatched junction bases: 7. For the CDR3, the DNA is TGTGCCTGCGGGGGACGGGCCTCCTACGAGCAGTACTTC. Translating gives CACGGRASYEQYF.

This rearrangement joins TRBV11-3 to TRBJ1-4; D is uncertain. V was pared by 10 bases and J by 14 bases, with 14 bases between. Germline V gene sequence: CDR1 SGHNT, CDR2 YENEEA. The CDR3 sequence is 10 residues long. CDR3 in amino acids: CATHRDGLFF. In DNA, the CDR3 is TGTGCCACCCACAGAGACGGGCTGTTTTTT.

This rearrangement joins TRBV19 to TRBJ2-7; D perhaps matches TRBD2 (5 bases). The CDR3 is 12 residues long. Germline V lookup: CDR1 LNHDA, CDR2 SQIVND (reference sequence). Trimming removed 4 bases at V and 4 bases at J, with 8 bases between. This chain's CDR3 is CASSTDFYEQYF. The CDR3 DNA sequence: TGTGCCAGTAGTACGGACTTTTACGAGCAGTACTTC. Complete variable domain (other parts from reference TRBV19 and TRBJ2-7): DGGITQSPKYLFRKEGQNVTLSCEQNLNHDAMYWYRQDPGQGLRLIYYSQIVNDFQKGDIAEGYSVSREKKESFPLTVTSAQKNPTAFYLCASSTDFYEQYFGPGTRLTVT.

The rearrangement uses TRBV25-1 and TRBJ2-2, with TRBD2 matching over 7 bases. Germline V lookup: CDR1 MGHDK, CDR2 SYGVNS. V lost 5 bases and J lost 5; bases outside the gene matches: 8. The CDR3 contains 15 residues. The CDR3 spells CASSLYGRLTGELFF. The CDR3, as DNA: TGTGCCAGCAGTCTGTACGGGAGGTTAACCGGGGAGCTGTTTTTT.

This clone occurred a few times. DNA for the CDR3: TGCGCCAGCAGCTTGGTTGGACAGGGCCATAGCACAGATACGCAGTATTTT. Translated, it gives CASSLVGQGHSTDTQYF. The J gene is TRBJ2-3, the V gene TRBV5-1; TRBD1 agrees at 8 bases. The CDR3 has 17 amino acids. CDR1 is SGHRS and CDR2 is YFSETQ in the germline V gene. Germline trimming cut 0 bases from V and 0 bases from J; bases unmatched to any gene: 6.

This clone appeared a few times. The chain uses TRBV25-1 and TRBJ2-3, with D hard to call. The ends were cut back, 5 bases at V and 0 bases at J, with 3 bases in the middle. The germline V gene has CDR1 MGHDK and CDR2 SYGVNS. The CDR3 totals 12 residues. The chain's CDR3 is CASSPSTDTQYF. In DNA form, the CDR3 reads TGTGCCAGCAGTCCTAGCACAGATACGCAGTATTTT.

The chain combines TRBV9 with TRBJ2-5; D is undetermined. Per germline, CDR1 SGDLS and CDR2 YYNGEE. With 0 bases removed from V and 1 base from J, the gap between germline ends came to 10 bases. This CDR3 spans 15 amino acids. The CDR3 DNA reads as TGTGCCAGCAGCGTAGCTCACCAGCGCCAAGAGACCCAGTACTTC. Translating gives CASSVAHQRQETQYF.

V and J are TRBV4-2 and TRBJ2-1; the match to TRBD1 covers 7 bases. With V trimmed by 0 bases and J by 6 bases, 8 bases remained unmatched. Germline CDR1 is LGHNA and CDR2 is YNFKEQ. This CDR3 is 16 amino acids long. Here the CDR3 DNA reads TGTGCCAGCAGCCAAGAGGCGGACAGGTCGATCAATGAGCAGTTCTTC. Residues: CASSQEADRSINEQFF.

V usage is TRBV7-8 and J usage is TRBJ1-3, with D possibly matching TRBD1 (5 bases). There are 15 residues in the CDR3. The germline V gene encodes CDR1 SGHVS and CDR2 FQNEAQ. Trimming cost V 5 bases and J 0 bases, with 11 bases left between them. CDR3 nucleotide sequence: TGTGCCAGCAGCCTGGGGGACGGCTCTGGAAACACCATATATTTT. This sequence encodes CASSLGDGSGNTIYF.

This sequence joins TRBV19 and TRBJ2-1, with 12 nucleotides matching TRBD2. V lost 3 bases, J lost 9 bases, and 0 bases stayed unmatched. This CDR3 region has 13 residues. Germline CDR1 LNHDA, CDR2 SQIVND (reference sequence). The CDR3, as DNA: TGTGCCAGTAGTATGGGACTAGCGGGTGAGCAGTTCTTC. It is translated as CASSMGLAGEQFF.

The CDR3 here is CASSEAGDVDWTDTQYF. In DNA form, the CDR3 reads TGCGCCAGCAGTGAGGCCGGGGACGTTGACTGGACAGATACGCAGTATTTT. The chain combines TRBV10-1 with TRBJ2-3; D assignment may be TRBD1 or TRBD2 (5 bases each). Germline V CDR1 and CDR2: WNHNN, SYGVQD (reference sequence). The CDR3 is 17 amino acids. Trimming took off 2 bases at V and 3 bases at J, with 18 bases between the two ends.

This clone was seen just once. The J gene is TRBJ2-6, the V gene TRBV7-8; D is tentatively TRBD1 or TRBD2 (5 bases each). Germline V gene sequence: CDR1 SGHVS, CDR2 FQNEAQ. V gave up 1 base and J gave up 5 bases, with 12 bases separating them. The CDR3 spans 16 residues. The CDR3 spells CASSLDGDRWANVLTF. The CDR3 nucleotides read TGTGCCAGCAGCTTAGACGGGGACCGATGGGCCAACGTCCTGACTTTC.

CDR3 nucleotide sequence: TGTGCCATCAGTGAGCCGGGACAGCCAAACACCGGGGAGCTGTTTTTT. Its translation is CAISEPGQPNTGELFF. The genes are TRBV10-3 and TRBJ2-2; 7 bases are a match to TRBD1. Trimming removed 2 bases from V and 2 bases from J; junction bases left unmatched: 5. This CDR3 is 16 amino acids long. The germline V gene has CDR1 ENHRY and CDR2 SYGVKD.

The rearrangement joins TRBV27 to TRBJ2-7; D is perhaps TRBD2 (5 bases). Germline V gives CDR1 MNHEY, CDR2 SMNVEV (reference sequence). The CDR3 loop spans 14 amino acids. The V and J ends lost 2 bases and 7 bases respectively, with 15 bases between them. Written as DNA, the CDR3 is TGTGCCAGCAGTTTACCGGACGGGAAGCGGGAGCAGTACTTC. It translates to CASSLPDGKREQYF.

The rearrangement links TRBV19 to TRBJ2-4; D is unclear. The ends were cut back, 3 bases at V and 1 base at J, with 10 bases in the middle. The CDR3 loop spans 15 amino acids. CDR1 is LNHDA, CDR2 SQIVND, per germline (reference sequence). The CDR3 protein is CASSMIGYAKNIQYF. The CDR3 DNA reads TGTGCCAGTAGTATGATTGGCTACGCCAAAAACATTCAGTACTTC.